This T cell receptor (beta chain) was retrieved from a study of OX40 agonist ivuxolimab in advanced cancers. The overall study: The mean age was approximately 60 years, ranging from 23 to 79, with around four fifths of participants male. It was permissible to have had prior anti-PD-1, anti-PD-L1 or anti-CTLA-4 therapy, and around 41% had some.

Produced via immunoSEQ multiplex PCR; TCRdb's table is partial and in-frame only. The sample holds about 67,000 clones, over 75% seen once. Study-wide findings and caveats: Clones of CD4+ and CD8+ blood T cells grew by week 6 at doses of 0.1 to 3.0 mg/kg.

Germline CDR1 SGHNT, CDR2 YENEEA. V shed 5 bases and J 2 bases; nucleotides not matched to a gene: 6. The CDR3 spans 15 residues. Details on this clone: Its antigen is not identified.

The material sequenced was CD4+ or CD8+ T cells sorted from blood, taken in a trial of the OX40 agonist ivuxolimab. The rearrangement joins TRBV11-3 to TRBJ2-1; 7 bases match TRBD1. This receptor was identified in an adult with an advanced solid tumor such as melanoma, head and neck, liver or kidney cancer. CDR3 region: CASSPQGFPYNEQFF. The CDR3 DNA follows: TGTGCCAGCAGCCCACAGGGGTTTCCCTACAATGAGCAGTTCTTC.